These 7 T cell receptor beta chains were all obtained from the same sample, sequenced in a study of CD4+ T cells in melanoma. Measured with immunoSEQ multiplex PCR; TCRdb has only the in-frame clones, and not every one. The sample consists of roughly 140,000 clones, 80% to 95% of them appearing once. These receptors came from a human donor with melanoma.

V and J are TRBV11-2 and TRBJ2-7; the D gene is possibly TRBD1 (6 bases). With 5 bases removed from V and 1 base from J, the gap between germline ends came to 12 bases. The CDR3 has 14 residues. CDR1 and CDR2 from the germline V gene are SGHAT and FQNNGV. This CDR3 is CASSGQGHSYEQYF. DNA for the CDR3: TGTGCCAGCAGCGGGCAGGGACATTCCTACGAGCAGTACTTC.

The V gene is TRBV18, the J gene TRBJ1-1; 8 bases match TRBD1. CDR1 and CDR2 from the germline V gene are KGHSH and LQKENI. The CDR3 loop spans 17 amino acids. V lost 3 bases, J lost 0 bases, and 9 bases stayed unmatched. The CDR3 DNA reads TGTGCCAGCTCACCGATAGACAGGGGTGACCTGAACACTGAAGCTTTCTTT. It encodes CASSPIDRGDLNTEAFF.

V and J are TRBV5-1 and TRBJ2-2; 9 nucleotides match TRBD1. The trim removed 0 bases at V and 12 bases at J, leaving 9 bases unmatched. Per the germline V gene, CDR1 is SGHRS and CDR2 is YFSETQ. This CDR3 spans 15 amino acids. This CDR3 reads CASSLGTGELRKLFF. In DNA form, the CDR3 reads TGCGCCAGCAGCTTGGGGACAGGGGAATTACGGAAGCTGTTTTTT.

The chain links TRBV30 to TRBJ2-5; 11 positions match TRBD2. The V and J ends lost 2 bases and 4 bases, in that order; junction bases with no gene match: 12. Germline values: CDR1 GTSNPN, CDR2 SVGIG (reference sequence). The CDR3 extends over 17 amino acids. The CDR3 here is CAWSIAGGLAGPETQYF. CDR3 in DNA: TGTGCCTGGAGTATAGCGGGGGGGCTAGCTGGTCCAGAGACCCAGTACTTC.

The chain recombines TRBV5-1 with TRBJ1-6; TRBD1 aligns across 7 bases. V lost 4 bases, J lost 10 bases, and 11 bases stayed unmatched. Per the germline V gene, CDR1 is SGHRS and CDR2 is YFSETQ. CDR3 size: 15 residues. This CDR3 is CASSSLQGRESPLHF. CDR3 coding DNA: TGCGCCAGCAGCAGCTTACAGGGGAGGGAATCACCCCTCCACTTT.

The J gene is TRBJ2-1, the V gene TRBV6-5; D could derive from TRBD1 or TRBD2 (5 bases each). The germline gives CDR1 MNHEY, CDR2 SVGAGI. V was pared by 8 bases and J by 0 bases, with 14 bases between. The CDR3 has 15 residues. The CDR3 DNA sequence: TGTGCCAGCGGGGGACCGGGAAGCTCCTACAATGAGCAGTTCTTC. Its translation is CASGGPGSSYNEQFF.

The genes are TRBV14 and TRBJ2-4, with D perhaps TRBD1 (5 bases). Germline CDR1 and CDR2: SGHDN and FVKESK. The CDR3 totals 12 residues. Trimming cost V 4 bases and J 8 bases, with 9 bases left between them. The DNA for the CDR3 is TGTGCCAGCAGCCCAGACAGTTACATTCAGTACTTC. This encodes CASSPDSYIQYF.